This T cell receptor (beta chain) was retrieved from a study of CD8 T cells in ankylosing spondylitis. TCRdb reprocessed the 5' RACE reads with MiXCR, giving one entry per CDR3 protein. The sample consists of 700,000 to 1,000,000 distinct CDR3 sequences, about an eighth of them appearing once. General observations from the study: What seemed typical of ankylosing spondylitis blood was a TCR beta motif built from roughly 8 highly homologous variants.

This clonotype was detected a few times. Its antigen is undetermined. Sequencing was performed on blood, either unsorted or a sorted T cell fraction (not recorded which). This receptor was obtained from a male donor with ankylosing spondylitis.

CDR3 DNA: TGCGCCAGCAGCTTGGTACTAGGACACGGCGAGCAGTACTTC. Protein product: CASSLVLGHGEQYF. The rearrangement uses TRBV5-1 and TRBJ2-7, with D possibly being TRBD1 or TRBD2 (5 bases each). The V end was cut by 0 bases, the J end by 6 bases, with 13 bases between. The CDR3 consists of 14 residues. Per germline, CDR1 SGHRS and CDR2 YFSETQ.